These 17 T cell receptor beta chains were sequenced from one sample in a study of metastatic and nonmetastatic thyroid tumors. TCRdb used MiXCR to call clones anew from the PCR reads. The sample holds 11,000 to 15,000 clones; approximately 3.8% are singletons and the top ten take 25% to 30%. Each patient went into thyroid surgery without having received any treatment. The specimen sequenced was tumor tissue. The receptors here all came from a female donor with papillary thyroid cancer or a benign thyroid nodule (not recorded which). Some clones in this sample may be carry-over from other donors' samples.

The rearrangement links TRBV7-3 to TRBJ2-5; 15 nucleotides line up with TRBD2. This CDR3 contains 15 residues. J was trimmed by 4 bases and V by 3 bases; bases with no gene match: 0. Germline CDR1 and CDR2: SGHTA and FQGTGA. In DNA form, the CDR3 reads TGTGCCAGCAGCTTGGGACTAGCGGGAGGAGAGACCCAGTACTTC. Its protein product is CASSLGLAGGETQYF.

This clone was recorded a few times. The rearrangement uses TRBV27 and TRBJ2-3; D unclear. V lost 5 bases and J lost 4, with 13 bases in between. Looked up from germline, CDR1 is MNHEY and CDR2 is SMNVEV (reference sequence). There are 14 residues in the CDR3. In nucleotides, the CDR3 is TGTGCCAGCAGTCCCTTAGGTGGTGCAGATACGCAGTATTTT. This codes for CASSPLGGADTQYF.

This clone showed up just a few times. The chain recombines TRBV30 with TRBJ1-1, with a weak D call TRBD1 (5 bases). This CDR3 is built from 13 residues. Germline loops: CDR1 GTSNPN, CDR2 SVGIG (reference sequence). The germline V and J ends were trimmed by 2 bases and 0 bases, with 7 bases remaining between them. The CDR3 DNA follows: TGTGCCTGGAGTAGGGGCTTGAACACTGAAGCTTTCTTT. Amino acid sequence: CAWSRGLNTEAFF.

CDR3 residues: CAVQTGGSQPQHF. CDR3 nucleotide sequence: TGTGCCGTCCAGACAGGGGGCAGTCAGCCCCAGCATTTT. The chain couples TRBV6-2 or TRBV6-3 to TRBJ1-5; 10 positions agree with TRBD1. Germline lookup yields CDR1 MNHEY and CDR2 SVGEGT. V shed 11 bases, J shed 6 bases, and the junction held 7 bases outside the gene matches. The CDR3 totals 13 residues.

By sample share, this clone is large (0.1 to 1%). The chain links TRBV9 to TRBJ1-2, with D tentatively TRBD1 (6 bases). CDR1 and CDR2 from the germline V gene are SGDLS and YYNGEE. The V gene lost 4 bases and the J gene lost 8 bases, with 12 bases spanning the gap. The CDR3 consists of 12 residues. The CDR3 loop reads CASSPGGGGYTF. CDR3 nucleotide sequence: TGTGCCAGCAGCCCAGGCGGGGGCGGCTACACCTTC.

This chain uses TRBV6-2 or TRBV6-3 with TRBJ2-5; D is ambiguous. The CDR3 extends over 13 amino acids. With 0 bases removed from V and 3 bases from J, the gap between germline ends came to 5 bases. Germline V lookup: CDR1 MNHEY, CDR2 SVGEGT. CDR3 sequence (DNA): TGTGCCAGCAGTTACTCTGCGGAAGAGACCCAGTACTTC. Amino acids: CASSYSAEETQYF.

This clone was recorded a few times. The CDR3 spells CASSAKGHLEQYF. CDR3 DNA: TGTGCCAGCAGCGCAAAGGGACATCTGGAGCAGTACTTC. This sequence joins TRBV7-9 and TRBJ2-7; possibly TRBD1 for D (6 bases). Trimming took 5 bases from V and 7 from J, leaving 15 bases between them. The CDR3 length is 13 residues. The germline CDR1 and CDR2 sequences are SEHNR and FQNEAQ (reference sequence).

This chain uses TRBV6-2 or TRBV6-3 with TRBJ1-5, with a weak D call TRBD1 (5 bases). Trimming shortened V by 5 bases and J by 6 bases, and 20 bases separated the two germline ends. This CDR3 comprises 16 residues. CDR1 MNHEY and CDR2 SVGEGT come from the germline V gene. The CDR3 nucleotides read TGTGCCAGCAGTGGACGTACAGGTTTTGGGGGTCAGCCCCAGCATTTT. Amino acid sequence: CASSGRTGFGGQPQHF.

The J gene is TRBJ1-1, the V gene TRBV6-4, with D possibly being TRBD1 (6 bases). In germline, CDR1 is MRHNA, CDR2 SNTAGT. The CDR3 totals 14 residues. V lost 8 bases to trimming and J lost 1 base, with 14 bases between them. CDR3 region: CASEPGHRNTEAFF. CDR3 DNA sequence: TGTGCCAGCGAACCGGGACATAGGAACACTGAAGCTTTCTTT.

The rearrangement joins TRBV6-1 to TRBJ2-7; D remains unclear. V lost 10 bases and J 0 bases, leaving 10 bases between the germline ends. The germline gives CDR1 MNHNS, CDR2 SASEGT. The CDR3 contains 12 residues. This chain's CDR3 is CAIWQSSYEQYF. CDR3 sequence (DNA): TGTGCCATCTGGCAAAGCTCCTACGAGCAGTACTTC.

This clone was recorded at least ten times. The junction shows a germline mismatch at one end, possibly a read error. Other DNA variants within this sample encode the same CDR3. This rearrangement joins TRBV11-2 to TRBJ2-1; D may match TRBD1 or TRBD2 (5 bases each). Germline V gene data show CDR1 as SGHAT and CDR2 as FQNNGV. The CDR3 is 16 residues long. CDR3 nucleotides: TGCGCCAGCAGCGACACCGGGACCGGTGTATGGAATGAGCAGTTCTTC. This encodes CASSDTGTGVWNEQFF.

The chain couples TRBV10-2 to TRBJ2-7; tentatively, D is TRBD1 (5 bases). The germline gives CDR1 WSHSY, CDR2 SAAADI. The CDR3 totals 13 residues. Trimming pared 4 bases from V and 0 bases from J, leaving 7 bases between. The CDR3 DNA reads TGCGCCAGCAGTGGCGGACACTCCTACGAGCAGTACTTC. Protein sequence: CASSGGHSYEQYF.

Only a few counts were recorded for this clone. The rearrangement joins TRBV20-1 to TRBJ2-3, with D possibly called TRBD1 or TRBD2 (5 bases each). CDR3 size: 14 residues. Trimming stripped 0 bases from V and 3 bases from J, with 10 bases between. Germline V gene sequence: CDR1 DFQATT, CDR2 SNEGSKA (reference sequence). In DNA, the CDR3 is TGCAGTGCTAGAGATGGGGGATCTACAGATACGCAGTATTTT. This translates into CSARDGGSTDTQYF.

The V and J genes are TRBV7-9 and TRBJ2-1, with TRBD2 as a possible D gene (6 bases). The germline V gene encodes CDR1 SEHNR and CDR2 FQNEAQ (reference sequence). V was shortened by 4 bases and J by 5 bases, with 15 bases between the two germline ends. There are 15 residues in the CDR3. In DNA, the CDR3 is TGTGCCAGCAGCTACACCCCGGGACTGGACAATGAGCAGTTCTTC. Protein sequence: CASSYTPGLDNEQFF.

This clone has a handful of counts. The chain is built from TRBV5-1 and TRBJ1-3, with D maybe TRBD1 (5 bases). The CDR3 sequence is 15 residues long. Trimming took 0 bases from V and 7 from J, leaving 14 bases between them. The germline V gene encodes CDR1 SGHRS and CDR2 YFSETQ. The DNA of the CDR3 is TGCGCCAGCAGCTTGGTAGCAGGGAAGTGGAACACCATATATTTT. The encoded protein is CASSLVAGKWNTIYF.

This clone turned up a few times. The CDR3 nucleotides read TGTGCCAGCAGTGCCGGACAGGGTGAAGCTTTCTTT. This gives the protein CASSAGQGEAFF. V is TRBV6-1 and J is TRBJ1-1, with 8 bases identical to TRBD1. The V and J ends lost 4 bases and 7 bases, in that order; junction bases with no gene match: 2. CDR3 length: 12 amino acids. Germline-derived CDR1 and CDR2 are MNHNS and SASEGT.

The chain joins TRBV3-1 to TRBJ2-1; D may match TRBD1 or TRBD2 (6 bases each). The CDR3 is 16 amino acids. In germline, CDR1 is LGHDT, CDR2 YNNKEL (reference sequence). V shed 1 base and J shed 5 bases, with 15 bases lying between them. CDR3 bases: TGTGCCAGCAGCCAAGGGACAGCTGAGCGGGACAATGAGCAGTTCTTC. Protein: CASSQGTAERDNEQFF.